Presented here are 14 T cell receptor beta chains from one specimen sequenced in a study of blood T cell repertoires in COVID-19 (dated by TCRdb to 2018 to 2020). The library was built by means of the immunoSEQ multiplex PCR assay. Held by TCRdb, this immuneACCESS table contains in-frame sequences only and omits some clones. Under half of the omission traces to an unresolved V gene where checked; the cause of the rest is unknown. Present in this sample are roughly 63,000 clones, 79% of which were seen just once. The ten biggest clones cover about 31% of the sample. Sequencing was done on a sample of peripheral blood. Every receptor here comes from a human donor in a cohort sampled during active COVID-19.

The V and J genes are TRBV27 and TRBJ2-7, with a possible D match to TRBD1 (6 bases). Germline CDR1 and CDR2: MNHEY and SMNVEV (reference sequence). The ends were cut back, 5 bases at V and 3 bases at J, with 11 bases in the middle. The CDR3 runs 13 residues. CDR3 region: CASSRRQDYEQYF. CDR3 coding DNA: TGTGCCAGCAGTAGACGACAGGACTACGAGCAGTACTTC.

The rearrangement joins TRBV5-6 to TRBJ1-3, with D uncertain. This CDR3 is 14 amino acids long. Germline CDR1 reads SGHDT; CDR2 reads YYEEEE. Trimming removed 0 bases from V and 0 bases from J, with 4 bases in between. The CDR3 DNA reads TGTGCCAGCAGCTTGGGAGACTCTGGAAACACCATATATTTT. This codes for CASSLGDSGNTIYF.

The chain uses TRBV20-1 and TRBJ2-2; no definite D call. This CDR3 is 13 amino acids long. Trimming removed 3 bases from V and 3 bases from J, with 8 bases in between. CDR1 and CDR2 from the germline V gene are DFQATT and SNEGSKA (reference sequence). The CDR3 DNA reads TGCAGTGCTAGTTCTACTGACACCGGGGAGCTGTTTTTT. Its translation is CSASSTDTGELFF.

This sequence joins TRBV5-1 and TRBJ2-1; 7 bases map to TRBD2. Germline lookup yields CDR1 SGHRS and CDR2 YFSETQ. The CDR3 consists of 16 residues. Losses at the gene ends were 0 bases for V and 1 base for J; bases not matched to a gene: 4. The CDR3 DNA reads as TGCGCCAGCAGCTTGGCTGGGACTACTTCCTACAATGAGCAGTTCTTC. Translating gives CASSLAGTTSYNEQFF.

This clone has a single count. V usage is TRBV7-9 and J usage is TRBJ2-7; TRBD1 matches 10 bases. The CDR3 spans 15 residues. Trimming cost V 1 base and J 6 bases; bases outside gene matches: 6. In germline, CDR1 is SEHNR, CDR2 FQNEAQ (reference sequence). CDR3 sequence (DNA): TGTGCCAGCAGCTTAGGGGACGACAGGGGGCGCGAGCAGTACTTC. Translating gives CASSLGDDRGREQYF.

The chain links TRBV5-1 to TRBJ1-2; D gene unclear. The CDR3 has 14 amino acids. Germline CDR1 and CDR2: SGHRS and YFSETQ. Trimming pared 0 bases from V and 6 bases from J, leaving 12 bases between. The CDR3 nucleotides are TGCGCCAGCAGCTTGGGGCAGGCCACCGATGGCTACACCTTC. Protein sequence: CASSLGQATDGYTF.

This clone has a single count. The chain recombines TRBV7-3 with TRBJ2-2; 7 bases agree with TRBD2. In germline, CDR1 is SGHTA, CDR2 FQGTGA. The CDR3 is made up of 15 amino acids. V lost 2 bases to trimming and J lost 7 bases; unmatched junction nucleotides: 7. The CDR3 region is CASSLRAGAVGELFF. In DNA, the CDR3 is TGTGCCAGCAGCTTACGGGCGGGAGCGGTCGGGGAGCTGTTTTTT.

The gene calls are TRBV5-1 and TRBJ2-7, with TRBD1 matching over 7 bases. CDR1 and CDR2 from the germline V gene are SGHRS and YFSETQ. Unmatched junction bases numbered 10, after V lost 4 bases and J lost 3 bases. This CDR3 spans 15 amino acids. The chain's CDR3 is CASSLLPGQLYEQYF. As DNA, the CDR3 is TGCGCCAGCAGCCTGCTTCCGGGACAGCTCTACGAGCAGTACTTC.

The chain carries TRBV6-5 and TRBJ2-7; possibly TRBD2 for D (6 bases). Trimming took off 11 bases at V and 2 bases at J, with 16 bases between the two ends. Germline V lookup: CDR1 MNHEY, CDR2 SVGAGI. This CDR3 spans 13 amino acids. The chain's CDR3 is CAQKEGLTYEQYF. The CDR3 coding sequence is TGTGCCCAGAAGGAGGGGCTGACCTACGAGCAGTACTTC.

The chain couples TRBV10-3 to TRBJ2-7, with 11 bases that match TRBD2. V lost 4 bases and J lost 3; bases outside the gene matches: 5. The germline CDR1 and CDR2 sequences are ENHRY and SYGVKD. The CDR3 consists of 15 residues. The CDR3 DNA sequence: TGTGCCATCAGTGGCGGGACTAGCGGCTTCTACGAGCAGTACTTC. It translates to CAISGGTSGFYEQYF.

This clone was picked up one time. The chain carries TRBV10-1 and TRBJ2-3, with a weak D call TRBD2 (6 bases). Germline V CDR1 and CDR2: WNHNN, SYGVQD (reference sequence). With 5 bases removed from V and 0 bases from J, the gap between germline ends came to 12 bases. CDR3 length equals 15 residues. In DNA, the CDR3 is TGCGCCAGCAGTTCCGGGACTTCTAGCACAGATACGCAGTATTTT. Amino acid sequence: CASSSGTSSTDTQYF.

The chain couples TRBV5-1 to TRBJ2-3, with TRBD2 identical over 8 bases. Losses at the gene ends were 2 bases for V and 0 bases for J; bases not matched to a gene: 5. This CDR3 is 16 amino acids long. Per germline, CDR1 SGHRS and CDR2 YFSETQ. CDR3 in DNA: TGCGCCAGCAGCTTAAGGGCTAGCGGGAGCACAGATACGCAGTATTTT. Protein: CASSLRASGSTDTQYF.

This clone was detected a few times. The CDR3 DNA reads TGTGCCAGCAGCTTGAGGGACAGATTAAAATCTACGATGGAGCAGTACTTC. It encodes CASSLRDRLKSTMEQYF. The chain carries TRBV5-5 and TRBJ2-7, with 7 positions matching TRBD1. Trimming took 1 base from V and 7 from J; bases not matched to a gene: 17. Germline V gives CDR1 SGHKS, CDR2 YYEKEE (reference sequence). This CDR3 is 17 amino acids long.

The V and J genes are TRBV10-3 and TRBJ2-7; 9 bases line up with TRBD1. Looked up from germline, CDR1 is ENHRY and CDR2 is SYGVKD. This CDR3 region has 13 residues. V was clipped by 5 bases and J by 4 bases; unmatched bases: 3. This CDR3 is CAISLTGGYEQYF. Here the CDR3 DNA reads TGTGCCATCAGTTTGACAGGGGGATACGAGCAGTACTTC.